This TCR beta chain comes out of a study of cytomegalovirus exposure and HLA in healthy donors. This PCR relied on a set of 60 Vbeta primers and 13 Jbeta primers. Here immunoSEQ multiplex PCR was the method, and the copy in TCRdb shows in-frame clones only, minus some. The table lists under 150,000 clones, about 74% of them singletons. This clone was counted only a few times. The specimen was PBMCs. The clonotype comes from a woman between 50 and 59 years old in good health and CMV-seronegative.

The DNA of the CDR3 is TGTGCCAGCAGTGAATTAGAGGGAAAAAAGACCGGGGAGCTGTTTTTT. It yields the protein CASSELEGKKTGELFF. The chain joins TRBV25-1 to TRBJ2-2; possible D gene TRBD2, 5 bases. Germline V lookup: CDR1 MGHDK, CDR2 SYGVNS. The V end was cut by 1 base, the J end by 5 bases, with 14 bases between. The CDR3 is 16 amino acids.